This entry describes one TCR beta chain. CDR3 length: 12 amino acids. V lost 8 bases and J lost 3, with 10 bases in between. Germline lookup yields CDR1 MGHDK and CDR2 SYGVNS. This sample is part of a study of control samples from healthy donors and cancer patients. Clones were read by immunoSEQ multiplex PCR, and TCRdb kept only the in-frame ones, dropping some. Among approximately 140,000 clones listed, approximately 94% were seen once. V usage is TRBV25-1 and J usage is TRBJ1-1; D gene ambiguous. This receptor was obtained from a man aged 40-49 years in good health. The sample comprised blood. For the CDR3, the DNA is TGTGCCAGCCGCGCGGGGTACACTGAAGCTTTCTTT. Translation: CASRAGYTEAFF.